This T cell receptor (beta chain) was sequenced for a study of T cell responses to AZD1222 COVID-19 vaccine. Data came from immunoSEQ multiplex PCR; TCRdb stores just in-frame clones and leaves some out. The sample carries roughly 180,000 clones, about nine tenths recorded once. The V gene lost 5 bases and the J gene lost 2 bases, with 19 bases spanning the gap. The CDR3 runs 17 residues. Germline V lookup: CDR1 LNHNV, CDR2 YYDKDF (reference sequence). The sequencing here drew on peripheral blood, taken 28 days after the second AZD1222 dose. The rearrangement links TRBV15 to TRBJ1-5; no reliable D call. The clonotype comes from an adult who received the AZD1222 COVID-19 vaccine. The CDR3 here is CATSPPQILPGNQPQHF. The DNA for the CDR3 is TGTGCCACCAGCCCACCTCAGATCTTACCCGGCAATCAGCCCCAGCATTTT. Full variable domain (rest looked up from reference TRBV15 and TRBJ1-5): DAMVIQNPRYQVTQFGKPVTLSCSQTLNHNVMYWYQQKSSQAPKLLFHYYDKDFNNEADTPDNFQSRRPNTSFCFLDIRSPGLGDTAMYLCATSPPQILPGNQPQHFGDGTRLSIL.